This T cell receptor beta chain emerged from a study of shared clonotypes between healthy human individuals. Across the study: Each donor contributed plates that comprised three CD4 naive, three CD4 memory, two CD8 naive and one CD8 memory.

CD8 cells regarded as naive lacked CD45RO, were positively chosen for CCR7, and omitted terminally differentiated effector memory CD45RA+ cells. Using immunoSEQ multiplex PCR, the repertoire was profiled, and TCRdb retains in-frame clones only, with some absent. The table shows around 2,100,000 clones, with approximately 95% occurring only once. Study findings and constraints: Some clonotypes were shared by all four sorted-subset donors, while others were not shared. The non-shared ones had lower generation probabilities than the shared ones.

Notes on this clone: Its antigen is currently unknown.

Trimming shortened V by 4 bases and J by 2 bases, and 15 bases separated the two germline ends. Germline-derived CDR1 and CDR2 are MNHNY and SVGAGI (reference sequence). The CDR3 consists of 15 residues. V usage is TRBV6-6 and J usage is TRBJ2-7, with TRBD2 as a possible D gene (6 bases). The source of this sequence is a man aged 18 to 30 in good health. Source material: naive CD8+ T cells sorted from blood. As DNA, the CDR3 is TGTGCCAGCAGTTCCACCGCCGGGAGAGCCTACGAGCAGTACTTC. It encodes CASSSTAGRAYEQYF.